The 29 T cell receptor beta chains below were found in one sample sequenced in a study of blood T cell repertoires in COVID-19. Here immunoSEQ multiplex PCR was the method, and the copy in TCRdb shows in-frame clones only, minus some. The data show approximately 100,000 clones, over 60% seen once. The sample consisted of peripheral blood. These receptors were obtained from a man older than 75 with COVID-19, enrolled during active disease.

V and J are TRBV7-2 and TRBJ2-2; D is ambiguous. Germline CDR1 and CDR2: SGHTA and FQGNSA. The CDR3 covers 13 residues. V gave up 1 base and J gave up 7 bases, with 7 bases separating them. The DNA for the CDR3 is TGTGCCAGCAGCTTAGGAGGTGGCGGGGAGCTGTTTTTT. As protein: CASSLGGGGELFF.

The CDR3 here is CSARGRDKQFF. The CDR3 DNA follows: TGCAGTGCTAGAGGACGGGACAAGCAGTTCTTC. The rearrangement uses TRBV20-1 and TRBJ2-1; D might be TRBD1 (6 bases). Trimming removed 1 base at V and 11 bases at J, with 9 bases between. The CDR3 loop spans 11 amino acids. CDR1 and CDR2 (germline): DFQATT, SNEGSKA (reference sequence).

Regarding this clone: A read error may account for a junction end that differs from germline. The chain uses TRBV7-9 and TRBJ1-1; possible D gene TRBD1, 5 bases. CDR1 and CDR2 (germline): SEHNR, FQNEAQ (reference sequence). The CDR3 runs to 13 residues. CDR3 protein: CASSLEGRVEEIF. CDR3 in DNA: TGTGCCAGCAGCTTAGAGGGCAGGGTAGAAGAGATCTTT.

The J gene is TRBJ1-5, the V gene TRBV6-5; 7 bases map to TRBD1. There are 15 residues in the CDR3. J gave up 0 bases and V 2 bases, and 1 base lay outside the gene matches. Germline CDR1 reads MNHEY; CDR2 reads SVGAGI. The DNA of the CDR3 is TGTGCCAGCAGTTACAGGGACAGTAGCAATCAGCCCCAGCATTTT. It translates to CASSYRDSSNQPQHF.

CDR3 sequence: CASSFRFMQDQPQHF. The CDR3 bases are TGTGCCAGCAGTTTTCGGTTTATGCAGGATCAGCCCCAGCATTTT. The chain is built from TRBV6-5 and TRBJ1-5; D ambiguous. The CDR3 is made up of 15 amino acids. CDR1 is MNHEY and CDR2 is SVGAGI in the germline V gene. Between the trimmed V and J ends, which lost 4 bases and 5 bases, there was a span of 15 bases.

The chain is built from TRBV11-1 and TRBJ1-2; possible D gene TRBD1, 5 bases. V dropped 5 bases and J dropped 3 bases, with 10 bases sitting between them. CDR3 length: 13 amino acids. From germline, CDR1 is SGHAT and CDR2 FQDESV (reference sequence). CDR3 region: CASSLDRYYGYTF. The CDR3 DNA is TGTGCCAGCAGCCTCGACAGATACTATGGCTACACCTTC.

The chain couples TRBV29-1 to TRBJ2-3; 8 bases match TRBD2. After removal of 1 base from V and 4 bases from J, the junction contained 13 bases not matched to a gene. The CDR3 has 17 residues. The germline CDR1 and CDR2 sequences are SQVTM and ANQGSEA. For the CDR3, the DNA is TGCAGCGTTGAAGGTGGCCCGGCGAGGACTAGCTCAGATACGCAGTATTTT. It translates to CSVEGGPARTSSDTQYF.

This clone was observed a single time. The chain uses TRBV28 and TRBJ2-2; 7 nucleotides line up with TRBD1. Germline loops: CDR1 MDHEN, CDR2 SYDVKM. J gave up 14 bases and V 4 bases, and 16 bases lay outside the gene matches. The CDR3 runs 15 residues. The chain's CDR3 is CASSSPQGPPPELFF. CDR3 bases: TGTGCCAGCAGTTCACCACAGGGGCCCCCACCGGAACTGTTTTTT.

This clone showed up just once. The chain recombines TRBV7-8 with TRBJ2-7, with D possibly matching TRBD1 (6 bases). V lost 3 bases and J 3 bases, leaving 12 bases between the germline ends. CDR3 length: 14 amino acids. Germline V gene data show CDR1 as SGHVS and CDR2 as FQNEAQ. DNA of the CDR3: TGTGCCAGCAGCTTCTCAGGGGCCAGCTACGAGCAGTACTTC. It codes for CASSFSGASYEQYF.

The genes are TRBV21-1 and TRBJ2-1; the table names TRBD1, a call not compared with the DNA. TRBV21-1 has pseudogene status. The CDR3 is made up of 19 amino acids. CDR3: CASSSKGQGASSSYNEQFF. The CDR3 DNA follows: TGTGCCAGCAGCTCCAAGGGACAGGGGGCTTCGAGCTCCTACAATGAGCAGTTCTTC.

The chain links TRBV18 to TRBJ1-2; the D is unclear. CDR3 length: 13 residues. Trimming took 3 bases from V and 7 from J, leaving 12 bases between them. Germline V lookup: CDR1 KGHSH, CDR2 LQKENI. Written as DNA, the CDR3 is TGTGCCAGCTCACCGGCGGCGGAGGGTGGCTACACCTTC. Its translation is CASSPAAEGGYTF.

The CDR3 bases are TGTGCCAGCACCAAAGGTTCGGGCTACGAGCAGTACTTC. Translating it yields CASTKGSGYEQYF. The chain recombines TRBV6-5 with TRBJ2-7; D call uncertain. V was trimmed by 7 bases and J by 3 bases, leaving 13 bases between them. This CDR3 has 13 amino acids. Germline V gene data show CDR1 as MNHEY and CDR2 as SVGAGI.

V gene TRBV19 combines with J gene TRBJ1-2; D may be TRBD1 (5 bases). The CDR3 is made up of 18 amino acids. In germline, CDR1 is LNHDA, CDR2 SQIVND (reference sequence). Trimming cost V 5 bases and J 2 bases, with 24 bases left between them. The chain's CDR3 is CASSSAAGRGRGNYGYTF. The CDR3 nucleotides are TGTGCCAGTAGTTCAGCCGCGGGGCGAGGGAGAGGGAACTATGGCTACACCTTC.

Ten or more counts support this clone. The DNA for the CDR3 is TGTGCCAGCAGCTTAGTAGGGGAAGTTGAGACCCAGTACTTC. It encodes CASSLVGEVETQYF. J is TRBJ2-5 and V is TRBV7-8; tentatively, D is TRBD1 (5 bases). V lost 1 base and J lost 5, with 11 bases in between. The V gene's germline CDR1 is SGHVS and CDR2 FQNEAQ. This CDR3 region has 14 residues.

The J gene is TRBJ1-1, the V gene TRBV27; D unresolved. CDR1 is MNHEY, CDR2 SMNVEV, per germline (reference sequence). The CDR3 is 13 amino acids. V lost 5 bases and J lost 0, with 7 bases in between. CDR3 sequence reads: CASSGPMNTEAFF. The CDR3 nucleotides are TGTGCCAGCAGTGGGCCAATGAACACTGAAGCTTTCTTT.

The chain carries TRBV9 and TRBJ2-1; 7 nucleotides match TRBD1. With V trimmed by 0 bases and J by 2 bases, 5 bases remained unmatched. This CDR3 has 16 amino acids. Germline V lookup: CDR1 SGDLS, CDR2 YYNGEE. Here the CDR3 DNA reads TGTGCCAGCAGCGTAGCGCAAAGGGGGCCCTACAATGAGCAGTTCTTC. It encodes CASSVAQRGPYNEQFF.

The chain's CDR3 is CASSTGRTYNEQFF. The CDR3 nucleotides are TGTGCCAGCTCGACAGGGCGTACCTACAATGAGCAGTTCTTC. This chain connects TRBV11-2 to TRBJ2-1, with 7 bases identical to TRBD1. CDR3 length: 14 amino acids. The germline gives CDR1 SGHAT, CDR2 FQNNGV. V was pared by 8 bases and J by 2 bases, with 6 bases of the junction left unmatched.

This clone was seen a handful of times. This chain uses TRBV7-2 with TRBJ1-1; D is unresolved. Trimming shortened V by 5 bases and J by 1 base, and 11 bases separated the two germline ends. The CDR3 is made up of 14 amino acids. Germline values: CDR1 SGHTA, CDR2 FQGNSA. The CDR3 DNA reads as TGTGCCAGCAGCCCCGATAAAGCGAACACTGAAGCTTTCTTT. Protein sequence: CASSPDKANTEAFF.

This rearrangement joins TRBV13 to TRBJ2-1; 14 nucleotides align to TRBD2. The CDR3 runs to 23 residues. The germline V gene encodes CDR1 PRHDT and CDR2 FYEKMQ (reference sequence). V shed 2 bases, J shed 0 bases, and the junction held 18 bases outside the gene matches. Here the CDR3 DNA reads TGTGCCAGCAGCTTAACGTACATGATAGGACTAGCGGGAGGACGGAGCTCCTACAATGAGCAGTTCTTC. Residues: CASSLTYMIGLAGGRSSYNEQFF.

The V and J genes are TRBV5-1 and TRBJ1-4, with 9 bases matching TRBD1. Germline lookup yields CDR1 SGHRS and CDR2 YFSETQ. Trimming at V came to 4 bases and at J to 7 bases, leaving 8 bases not matched to a gene. This CDR3 contains 15 residues. The CDR3 coding sequence is TGCGCCAGCAGCCGGCGGGGACAGGGTATTGAAAAACTGTTTTTT. Translating gives CASSRRGQGIEKLFF.

The chain has TRBV7-9 and TRBJ1-1, with D unresolved. This CDR3 contains 15 residues. V was shortened by 2 bases and J by 4 bases, with 14 bases between the two germline ends. The germline CDR1 and CDR2 sequences are SEHNR and FQNEAQ (reference sequence). CDR3 sequence: CASSLSGWFGTEAFF. In nucleotides, the CDR3 is TGTGCCAGCAGCTTAAGCGGGTGGTTCGGCACTGAAGCTTTCTTT.

V usage is TRBV15 and J usage is TRBJ2-3; 7 bases fit TRBD2. The V and J ends lost 4 bases and 2 bases, in that order; junction bases with no gene match: 12. Germline assignment: CDR1 LNHNV and CDR2 YYDKDF (reference sequence). The CDR3 spans 17 residues. CDR3: CATSTDQASGYTDTQYF. CDR3 DNA: TGTGCCACCAGCACCGACCAGGCTAGCGGTTACACAGATACGCAGTATTTT.

This clone was detected once. V usage is TRBV4-3 and J usage is TRBJ2-7, with a weak D call TRBD2 (6 bases). Germline V gene lookup returns CDR1 LGHNA and CDR2 YSLEER. The V end lost 0 bases, the J end lost 3 bases, and 9 bases lay between the germline ends. The CDR3 contains 14 residues. Here the CDR3 reads CASSQDLGGYEQYF. The DNA for the CDR3 is TGCGCCAGCAGCCAAGATTTGGGGGGCTACGAGCAGTACTTC.

The gene calls are TRBV20-1 and TRBJ2-7, with TRBD2 identical over 8 bases. Losses at the gene ends were 3 bases for V and 0 bases for J; bases not matched to a gene: 7. The CDR3 runs 15 residues. CDR1 and CDR2 (germline): DFQATT, SNEGSKA (reference sequence). The CDR3 here is CSASSLADFSYEQYF. In DNA, the CDR3 is TGCAGTGCTAGTTCACTAGCGGACTTCTCCTACGAGCAGTACTTC.

This clone was observed a few times. The chain recombines TRBV6-1 with TRBJ2-7, with 9 bases matching TRBD2. CDR1 is MNHNS, CDR2 SASEGT, per germline. Unmatched junction bases numbered 5, after V lost 1 base and J lost 4 bases. This CDR3 spans 15 amino acids. For the CDR3, the DNA is TGTGCCAGCAGTGAAGAGTTAGCGGGAGCTTACGAGCAGTACTTC. This sequence encodes CASSEELAGAYEQYF.

V is TRBV7-9 and J is TRBJ2-7; the match to TRBD1 covers 10 bases. The J segment lost 2 bases and the V segment lost 5 bases, leaving 12 bases of the junction unmatched. Looked up from germline, CDR1 is SEHNR and CDR2 is FQNEAQ (reference sequence). The CDR3 is 17 amino acids. As DNA, the CDR3 is TGTGCCAGCAGCCCGTCGGGGGCGACAGGGGGCGCCTACGAGCAGTACTTC. It specifies CASSPSGATGGAYEQYF. Using reference TRBV7-9 and TRBJ2-7 for the parts outside the CDR3, the full variable domain is DTGVSQNPRHKITKRGQNVTFRCDPISEHNRLYWYRQTLGQGPEFLTYFQNEAQLEKSRLLSDRFSAERPKGSFSTLEIQRTEQGDSAMYLCASSPSGATGGAYEQYFGPGTRLTVT.

The chain links TRBV6-2 or TRBV6-3 to TRBJ2-1; TRBD2 agrees at 10 bases. Trimming cost V 2 bases and J 6 bases; bases outside gene matches: 7. In germline, CDR1 is MNHEY, CDR2 SVGEGT. CDR3 size: 16 residues. The CDR3 DNA is TGTGCCAGCAGTTACCGGCTAGCGGGAGAGGTCAATGAGCAGTTCTTC. This encodes CASSYRLAGEVNEQFF.

This clone was counted a few times. J is TRBJ2-1 and V is TRBV28, with 8 positions matching TRBD2. The CDR3 sequence is 15 residues long. Unmatched junction bases numbered 7, after V lost 5 bases and J lost 4 bases. From germline, CDR1 is MDHEN and CDR2 SYDVKM. The DNA for the CDR3 is TGTGCCAGCAGTCCGAGCGGGAGCGGATACAATGAGCAGTTCTTC. It is translated as CASSPSGSGYNEQFF.

A few counts support this clone. The V gene is TRBV28, the J gene TRBJ1-1; D not certain. CDR1 and CDR2 (germline): MDHEN, SYDVKM. CDR3 size: 14 residues. Trimming stripped 6 bases from V and 1 base from J, with 12 bases between. The CDR3 is CASSFSVGNTEAFF. The CDR3 DNA reads TGTGCCAGCAGCTTCTCGGTCGGGAACACTGAAGCTTTCTTT.